This entry features one T cell receptor (beta chain) sequence. These donors were members of the approximately 120-subject validation cohort, a group separate from the approximately 700-subject first cohort. The data stem from a study of cytomegalovirus exposure and HLA in healthy donors. Data came from immunoSEQ multiplex PCR; TCRdb stores just in-frame clones and leaves some out. The sample contains 130,000 to 150,000 clones, more than 80% of which appear only once. Trimming cost V 4 bases and J 9 bases, with 22 bases left between them. CDR1 and CDR2 from the germline V gene are MNHEY and SMNVEV (reference sequence). This CDR3 comprises 16 residues.

Sequenced input: PBMCs. The TCR sequence derives from a woman aged 30 to 39 in good health and CMV-seropositive. The J gene is TRBJ2-1, the V gene TRBV27; maybe TRBD2 (6 bases). The CDR3 DNA sequence: TGTGCCAGCAGTTGGGGGTCGGGCGGGGTAAATGGTGAGCAGTTCTTC. It encodes CASSWGSGGVNGEQFF.